This is a list of T cell receptor beta chains from one sample in a study of OX40 agonist ivuxolimab in advanced cancers. The protocol was immunoSEQ multiplex PCR, while the TCRdb copy is restricted to in-frame clones and leaves out a portion. The sample consists of about 84,000 clones, approximately 85% of them appearing once. Sequencing was performed on CD4+ or CD8+ T cells sorted from blood, taken in a trial of the OX40 agonist ivuxolimab. These receptors originate from an adult with an advanced solid tumor such as melanoma, head and neck, liver or kidney cancer. The CDR3 runs from the conserved cysteine through the conserved F or W. The order of the fields is V gene, clone size, CDR3 protein. Rows may omit the clone size; those that give it use once, few, many or a size class.

TRBV7-6	NA	CASGVLAGGTGELFF
TRBV4-1	NA	CASSQEGLAGGSSYEQYF
TRBV5-1	NA	CASSLQGGGTEAFF
TRBV19	NA	CASSIGGQGGEKLFF
TRBV2	NA	CASSQTRGPWEAQYF
TRBV19	NA	CASSIGDYTDTQYF
TRBV14	NA	CASSQGRGSYGYTF
TRBV18	NA	CASSPPTFMGADTDTQYF
TRBV7-3	NA	CASSLRASQQGNEQFF
TRBV11-3	NA	CASSFGRTDTQYF
TRBV19	NA	CASSMEGMTEAFF
TRBV4-1	NA	CASSPSSAGLTDTQYF
TRBV2	NA	CASSTRVGLTGELFF
TRBV30	once	CAWVIGASTDTQYF
TRBV7-3	NA	CASSLSGGSYNEQFF
TRBV11-1	NA	CASSARQGTGANVLTF
TRBV4-3	few	CASSQHLGDSVNTEAFF